This T cell receptor (beta chain) came from a study of control samples from healthy donors and cancer patients. Assay used: immunoSEQ multiplex PCR; TCRdb lists only in-frame clones, some missing. The sample has about 190,000 clones, 91% seen once. Trimming took 7 bases from V and 3 from J, leaving 12 bases between them. The CDR3 sequence is 13 residues long. Germline CDR1 SNHLY, CDR2 FYNNEI. The sample comprised blood. The receptor comes from a man aged 25 to 40 in good health. V gene TRBV2 combines with J gene TRBJ1-2; no clear D. The CDR3 DNA follows: TGTGCCAGCACTCGGGAGGGAGACTATGGCTACACCTTC. It specifies CASTREGDYGYTF.